Following are 30 T cell receptor beta chains from one sample sequenced in a study of blood T cell repertoires in COVID-19 (dated by TCRdb to 2019 to 2021). Library preparation was by the immunoSEQ multiplex PCR assay. In TCRdb, the immuneACCESS table is reduced to in-frame sequences with V and J assigned. These tables do not hold every clone; where another copy was compared, an unresolved V gene accounts for under half, and the others remain unexplained. Within this sample are more than 70,000 clones, with more than 75% of them counted one time only. 20% to 25% of the sample goes to the ten largest clones. Sequencing was done on a sample of peripheral blood. The source of these receptors is a human donor in a cohort sampled during active COVID-19.

J is TRBJ1-4 and V is TRBV28, with D possibly TRBD1 on 6 matching bases. This CDR3 comprises 14 residues. Trimming pared 6 bases from V and 5 bases from J, leaving 13 bases between. CDR1 is MDHEN, CDR2 SYDVKM, per germline. The DNA for the CDR3 is TGTGCCAGCAGCCCGCGGACAGCAAATGAAAAACTGTTTTTT. Its translation is CASSPRTANEKLFF.

V gene TRBV5-6 combines with J gene TRBJ2-7; D possibly corresponds to TRBD1 (7 bases). The CDR3 runs 12 residues. Looked up from germline, CDR1 is SGHDT and CDR2 is YYEEEE. Trimming stripped 4 bases from V and 9 bases from J, with 14 bases between. Here the CDR3 DNA reads TGTGCCAGCAGCCTTCGACAGGGAGGGCAGTACTTC. It codes for CASSLRQGGQYF. Drawing the rest from reference TRBV5-6 and TRBJ2-7, the complete variable domain is DAGVTQSPTHLIKTRGQQVTLRCSPKSGHDTVSWYQQALGQGPQFIFQYYEEEERQRGNFPDRFSGHQFPNYSSELNVNALLLGDSALYLCASSLRQGGQYFGPGTRLTVT.

A few counts support this clone. This sequence joins TRBV2 and TRBJ2-2; 7 bases are shared with TRBD1. The CDR3 totals 12 residues. V was clipped by 6 bases and J by 6 bases; unmatched bases: 1. Germline CDR1 reads SNHLY; CDR2 reads FYNNEI. This CDR3 reads CASRTGAGELFF. The CDR3 nucleotides are TGTGCCAGCAGAACAGGGGCCGGGGAGCTGTTTTTT.

The rearrangement uses TRBV7-9 and TRBJ2-1, with 12 bases lining up with TRBD2. The junction had 9 bases not matched to a gene; V was cut back by 5 bases and J by 10 bases. The CDR3 is 15 amino acids. Germline values: CDR1 SEHNR, CDR2 FQNEAQ (reference sequence). DNA of the CDR3: TGTGCCAGCAGCGTGAGGACTAGCGGGACAGGGGAGCAGTTCTTC. Residues: CASSVRTSGTGEQFF.

The CDR3 spells CASSWGADRAGLYNTEAFF. CDR3 DNA: TGTGCCAGCAGCTGGGGGGCCGACAGGGCGGGTTTATACAACACTGAAGCTTTCTTT. V gene TRBV5-6 combines with J gene TRBJ1-1, with 7 bases lining up with TRBD1. From germline, CDR1 is SGHDT and CDR2 YYEEEE. The CDR3 runs to 19 residues. J was trimmed by 2 bases and V by 3 bases; bases with no gene match: 19.

The chain has TRBV10-1 and TRBJ2-5, with a possible D match to TRBD1 (6 bases). The CDR3 runs 16 residues. Trimming left V 0 bases short and J 1 base short, with 12 bases between. CDR1 is WNHNN, CDR2 SYGVQD, per germline (reference sequence). The CDR3 loop is CASSESRTALQETQYF. Written as DNA, the CDR3 is TGCGCCAGCAGTGAGTCGCGGACAGCTCTCCAAGAGACCCAGTACTTC.

J is TRBJ2-3 and V is TRBV7-9; TRBD1 matches at 10 bases. The germline V gene encodes CDR1 SEHNR and CDR2 FQNEAQ (reference sequence). This CDR3 is built from 16 residues. The trim removed 4 bases at V and 7 bases at J, leaving 11 bases unmatched. CDR3 amino acids: CASSSGQGIILYTQYF. The CDR3, as DNA: TGTGCCAGCAGCTCGGGACAGGGGATCATTCTATATACGCAGTATTTT.

V is TRBV18 and J is TRBJ2-1, with 7 bases that match TRBD2. The ends lost 5 bases at V and 9 bases at J; junction bases unmatched: 13. CDR1 KGHSH and CDR2 LQKENI come from the germline V gene. The CDR3 covers 15 residues. DNA of the CDR3: TGTGCCAGCTCAGAGGCGGCGGGAGTAGAGAGTGAGCAGTTCTTC. Translated: CASSEAAGVESEQFF.

This sequence joins TRBV27 and TRBJ2-5, with D possibly being TRBD2 (5 bases). Trimming removed 4 bases from V and 5 bases from J, with 11 bases in between. The CDR3 is made up of 13 amino acids. CDR1 is MNHEY, CDR2 SMNVEV, per germline (reference sequence). CDR3 DNA sequence: TGTGCCAGCAGTTCGAGGGTGATGGAGACCCAGTACTTC. Translation gives CASSSRVMETQYF.

The J gene is TRBJ2-7, the V gene TRBV6-2 or TRBV6-3; 7 nucleotides line up with TRBD2. This CDR3 comprises 15 residues. The germline V gene encodes CDR1 MNHEY and CDR2 SVGEGT. Trimming removed 6 bases from V and 0 bases from J; junction bases left unmatched: 8. CDR3 residues: CASSRPGLSSYEQYF. CDR3 coding DNA: TGTGCCAGCAGCCGTCCGGGACTAAGCTCCTACGAGCAGTACTTC.

The V gene is TRBV5-1, the J gene TRBJ1-4, with 7 positions matching TRBD1. V was clipped by 4 bases and J by 0 bases; unmatched bases: 3. Germline V gene data show CDR1 as SGHRS and CDR2 as YFSETQ. CDR3 length equals 15 residues. The CDR3 DNA reads TGCGCCAGCAGCGGGACAGTCGCAACTAATGAAAAACTGTTTTTT. Translated: CASSGTVATNEKLFF.

This clone came up a few times. The chain has TRBV11-2 and TRBJ1-2; 9 positions match TRBD1. The CDR3 sequence is 15 residues long. With 5 bases clipped from V and 2 bases from J, the junction kept 6 bases outside the gene matches. From germline, CDR1 is SGHAT and CDR2 FQNNGV. CDR3 sequence: CASSLLDRGNYGYTF. In DNA form, the CDR3 reads TGTGCCAGCAGCCTTCTCGACAGGGGGAACTATGGCTACACCTTC.

This clone was seen ten or more times. The J gene is TRBJ2-7, the V gene TRBV12-3 or TRBV12-4, with D maybe TRBD2 (6 bases). This CDR3 has 13 amino acids. V lost 2 bases and J lost 6, with 11 bases in between. Here the CDR3 DNA reads TGTGCCAGCAGTTTACTGGAGGGCCTCGAGCAGTACTTC. It specifies CASSLLEGLEQYF.

This chain links TRBV27 with TRBJ2-7, with a tentative D call TRBD1 (5 bases). CDR3 length: 14 residues. Germline V gene sequence: CDR1 MNHEY, CDR2 SMNVEV (reference sequence). The V gene lost 5 bases and the J gene lost 3 bases, with 14 bases spanning the gap. The CDR3 spells CASSGSRQSYEQYF. DNA for the CDR3: TGTGCCAGCAGTGGATCGCGACAGAGCTACGAGCAGTACTTC.

Details on this clone: Other DNA sequences in the same sample also yield this CDR3. The CDR3 is CASSLRGSSYNEQFF. CDR3 DNA sequence: TGTGCCAGCAGCTTAAGGGGGAGCTCCTACAATGAGCAGTTCTTC. The chain joins TRBV7-9 to TRBJ2-1; possible D gene TRBD1, 6 bases. The ends were cut back, 2 bases at V and 0 bases at J, with 8 bases in the middle. The germline V gene has CDR1 SEHNR and CDR2 FQNEAQ (reference sequence). This CDR3 contains 15 residues.

The chain uses TRBV28 and TRBJ2-7, with 10 bases fitting TRBD2. CDR3 length: 15 amino acids. Germline V lookup: CDR1 MDHEN, CDR2 SYDVKM. V dropped 5 bases and J dropped 3; count of bases not matched to a gene: 7. In DNA, the CDR3 is TGTGCCAGCAGTCTGACCGGGACTAGCGACTACGAGCAGTACTTC. Translated: CASSLTGTSDYEQYF.

J is TRBJ2-5 and V is TRBV20-1; D is unresolved. With 3 bases removed from V and 4 bases from J, the gap between germline ends came to 6 bases. Germline CDR1 and CDR2: DFQATT and SNEGSKA (reference sequence). The CDR3 is made up of 11 amino acids. The CDR3: CSASVRETQYF. CDR3 nucleotides: TGCAGTGCTAGCGTCAGAGAGACCCAGTACTTC.

This rearrangement joins TRBV29-1 to TRBJ2-5; tentatively, D is TRBD1 (6 bases). The CDR3 sequence is 12 residues long. V lost 6 bases and J 4 bases, leaving 12 bases between the germline ends. Germline loops: CDR1 SQVTM, CDR2 ANQGSEA. CDR3 residues: CSVHRDSETQYF. DNA for the CDR3: TGCAGCGTGCACAGGGATTCAGAGACCCAGTACTTC. Variable domain in full (rest from reference TRBV29-1 and TRBJ2-5): SAVISQKPSRDICQRGTSLTIQCQVDSQVTMMFWYRQQPGQSLTLIATANQGSEATYESGFVIDKFPISRPNLTFSTLTVSNMSPEDSSIYLCSVHRDSETQYFGPGTRLLVL.

V is TRBV27 and J is TRBJ2-1, with D tentatively TRBD1 (5 bases). CDR3 size: 15 residues. The germline gives CDR1 MNHEY, CDR2 SMNVEV (reference sequence). Trimming pared 0 bases from V and 2 bases from J, leaving 8 bases between. The CDR3 here is CASSLSTVTYNEQFF. The CDR3 region has the DNA TGTGCCAGCAGTTTATCGACAGTAACCTACAATGAGCAGTTCTTC.

The V gene is TRBV18, the J gene TRBJ1-1, with D possibly TRBD1 on 5 matching bases. This CDR3 spans 16 amino acids. CDR1 KGHSH and CDR2 LQKENI come from the germline V gene. V was cut by 5 bases and J by 0 bases, with 16 bases left in between. CDR3 loop: CASSGQTGPMNTEAFF. The CDR3 nucleotides are TGTGCCAGCTCAGGACAAACGGGCCCGATGAACACTGAAGCTTTCTTT. The whole variable domain, remainder taken from reference TRBV18 and TRBJ1-1, is NAGVMQNPRHLVRRRGQEARLRCSPMKGHSHVYWYRQLPEEGLKFMVYLQKENIIDESGMPKERFSAEFPKEGPSILRIQQVVRGDSAAYFCASSGQTGPMNTEAFFGQGTRLTVV.

This clone has only one observation. The chain uses TRBV5-1 and TRBJ2-3; 7 bases agree with TRBD2. Germline lookup yields CDR1 SGHRS and CDR2 YFSETQ. This CDR3 is built from 15 residues. V dropped 3 bases and J dropped 3; count of bases not matched to a gene: 7. The CDR3 here is CASSSGLVPTDTQYF. For the CDR3, the DNA is TGCGCCAGCAGCTCCGGACTAGTTCCAACAGATACGCAGTATTTT.

The rearrangement links TRBV28 to TRBJ2-1; 9 nucleotides agree with TRBD2. Per the germline V gene, CDR1 is MDHEN and CDR2 is SYDVKM. Losses at the gene ends were 6 bases for V and 8 bases for J; bases not matched to a gene: 8. The length of the CDR3 is 14 residues. The CDR3 region has the DNA TGTGCCAGCAGACCTAATAGCGGGAGCGATGAGCAGTTCTTC. It is translated as CASRPNSGSDEQFF.

CDR3 region: CASNPGQGIGKLFF. The DNA for the CDR3 is TGTGCCAGCAACCCGGGACAGGGTATTGGAAAACTGTTTTTT. The V and J genes are TRBV28 and TRBJ1-4, with 9 bases that match TRBD1. The trim removed 7 bases at V and 10 bases at J, leaving 10 bases unmatched. Germline CDR1 and CDR2: MDHEN and SYDVKM. This CDR3 region has 14 residues.

The chain joins TRBV2 to TRBJ2-3; perhaps TRBD1 as D (6 bases). Germline CDR1 is SNHLY and CDR2 is FYNNEI. V lost 6 bases, J lost 2 bases, and 12 bases lay in between. There are 14 residues in the CDR3. The DNA of the CDR3 is TGTGCCAGCAGCGCCGGGACAAACACAGATACGCAGTATTTT. The encoded protein is CASSAGTNTDTQYF.

The V and J genes are TRBV28 and TRBJ2-1, with 14 bases fitting TRBD2. The CDR3 has 17 residues. Trimming cost V 7 bases and J 0 bases; bases outside gene matches: 5. Looked up from germline, CDR1 is MDHEN and CDR2 is SYDVKM. The CDR3 DNA is TGTGCCAGCAATGGACTAGCGGGAGGAGACTCCTACAATGAGCAGTTCTTC. It yields the protein CASNGLAGGDSYNEQFF. Supplemented by reference TRBV28 and TRBJ2-1, the full variable domain reads DVKVTQSSRYLVKRTGEKVFLECVQDMDHENMFWYRQDPGLGLRLIYFSYDVKMKEKGDIPEGYSVSREKKERFSLILESASTNQTSMYLCASNGLAGGDSYNEQFFGPGTRLTVL.

V and J are TRBV5-4 and TRBJ2-5, with D maybe TRBD2 (6 bases). Looked up from germline, CDR1 is SGHNT and CDR2 is YYREEE (reference sequence). V gave up 1 base and J gave up 2 bases, with 9 bases separating them. The CDR3 is 14 amino acids. The CDR3, as DNA: TGTGCCAGCAGCTTGTTTGGGGGGCAAGAGACCCAGTACTTC. Protein product: CASSLFGGQETQYF.

CDR3 loop: CASSFSGQETQYF. The CDR3 bases are TGTGCCAGCAGCTTTAGCGGGCAAGAGACCCAGTACTTC. The chain has TRBV11-2 and TRBJ2-5; 7 bases are a match to TRBD2. Germline values: CDR1 SGHAT, CDR2 FQNNGV. The CDR3 has 13 amino acids. Losses at the gene ends were 3 bases for V and 2 bases for J; bases not matched to a gene: 0.

V usage is TRBV30 and J usage is TRBJ2-5; D may be TRBD1 (7 bases). The CDR3 extends over 12 amino acids. V lost 2 bases and J 13 bases, leaving 17 bases between the germline ends. Germline CDR1 is GTSNPN and CDR2 is SVGIG (reference sequence). CDR3 nucleotides: TGTGCCTGGAGTCTCAGGGGGGTCGCTGTGTACTTC. It yields the protein CAWSLRGVAVYF.

In this sample, this clone turned up a few times. The rearrangement uses TRBV19 and TRBJ1-1; possible D gene TRBD1, 5 bases. The CDR3 totals 14 residues. Per the germline V gene, CDR1 is LNHDA and CDR2 is SQIVND (reference sequence). Trimming left V 7 bases short and J 4 bases short, with 16 bases between. For the CDR3, the DNA is TGTGCCAGTAACATGAATGGGGGGGGCACTGAAGCTTTCTTT. Amino acids: CASNMNGGGTEAFF.

V gene TRBV19 combines with J gene TRBJ2-3, with 7 nucleotides matching TRBD2. V lost 6 bases to trimming and J lost 4 bases; unmatched junction nucleotides: 10. Germline V gene sequence: CDR1 LNHDA, CDR2 SQIVND (reference sequence). The CDR3 is made up of 15 amino acids. The CDR3, as DNA: TGTGCCAGTAGCCCACGGCGGGAGATATCAGATACGCAGTATTTT. As protein: CASSPRREISDTQYF.